The 13 T cell receptor beta chains below were found in one sample sequenced in a study of blood T cells in healthy people across ages. It was with a sample-barcoded 5' primer and a J-beta primer mix that a second PCR of roughly 7 to 12 cycles was run. Each CDR3 protein is one row after TCRdb ran MiXCR on the 5' RACE reads. The sample holds about 1 million distinct CDR3 sequences; roughly 24% are singletons and the top ten take around 0.7%. These data were also filed under a second study, of T cells of mothers and their children.

Specimen: blood. These receptors were collected from a girl aged 2-15 years in good health.

This clonotype occurred a few times. The J gene is TRBJ2-2, the V gene TRBV9; 7 bases match TRBD2. The CDR3 covers 17 residues. Trimming removed 2 bases from V and 6 bases from J; junction bases left unmatched: 13. CDR1 is SGDLS and CDR2 is YYNGEE in the germline V gene. CDR3 sequence reads: CASSVAGVMLLSGELFF. The CDR3 DNA reads TGTGCCAGCAGCGTTGCGGGAGTGATGTTGTTGTCCGGGGAGCTGTTTTTT.

The V gene is TRBV29-1, the J gene TRBJ2-1; 7 bases line up with TRBD2. Unmatched junction bases numbered 21, after V lost 0 bases and J lost 10 bases. The CDR3 consists of 18 residues. Per germline, CDR1 SQVTM and CDR2 ANQGSEA. The CDR3 sequence is CSVEDPASGPVGMVEQFF. CDR3 nucleotide sequence: TGCAGCGTTGAAGATCCTGCTAGCGGCCCTGTGGGTATGGTGGAGCAGTTCTTC.

This clonotype was observed a handful of times. The rearrangement uses TRBV6-2 or TRBV6-3 and TRBJ1-2; D is unresolved. V lost 5 bases to trimming and J lost 2 bases, with 12 bases between them. In germline, CDR1 is MNHEY, CDR2 SVGEGT. This CDR3 has 14 amino acids. The CDR3 loop reads CASSKPPENYGYTF. The CDR3 bases are TGTGCCAGCAGTAAACCTCCAGAGAACTATGGCTACACCTTC.

This chain uses TRBV29-1 with TRBJ2-7; tentatively, D is TRBD1 (7 bases). Germline V gene sequence: CDR1 SQVTM, CDR2 ANQGSEA. V dropped 7 bases and J dropped 4 bases, with 11 bases sitting between them. The CDR3 covers 11 residues. This CDR3 reads CSGGTAYEQYF. CDR3 DNA: TGCAGCGGCGGGACAGCGTACGAGCAGTACTTC.

The chain joins TRBV10-3 to TRBJ2-5, with a possible D match to TRBD2 (5 bases). The germline V and J ends were trimmed by 2 bases and 1 base, with 17 bases remaining between them. This CDR3 has 17 residues. Per germline, CDR1 ENHRY and CDR2 SYGVKD. In DNA form, the CDR3 reads TGTGCCATCAGTGAGATGGGCATCGGCGGGTTCCAAGAGACCCAGTACTTC. Translation: CAISEMGIGGFQETQYF.

This clonotype was found a few times. V and J are TRBV5-1 and TRBJ2-7, with 8 bases lining up with TRBD1. V lost 1 base to trimming and J lost 2 bases; unmatched junction nucleotides: 2. The CDR3 is made up of 14 amino acids. Germline assignment: CDR1 SGHRS and CDR2 YFSETQ. The CDR3, as DNA: TGCGCCAGCAGCTTGATGGGACAGGCCTACGAGCAGTACTTC. Encoded protein: CASSLMGQAYEQYF.

This clonotype appeared a few times. The V and J genes are TRBV12-3 or TRBV12-4 and TRBJ2-1; D assignment may be TRBD1 or TRBD2 (6 bases each). V lost 5 bases, J lost 8 bases, and 22 bases lay in between. The CDR3 has 16 residues. The CDR3 DNA follows: TGTGCCAGCAGTCGGGGGCCGGGACAAGGAGGCGATGAGCAGTTCTTC. It yields the protein CASSRGPGQGGDEQFF.

The rearrangement uses TRBV6-2 or TRBV6-3 and TRBJ2-7; no clear D gene. The J call is uncertain, as TRBJ2-5 better fits the DNA end. Germline CDR1 reads MNHEY; CDR2 reads SVGEGT. CDR3 length: 13 residues. CDR3 in amino acids: CASSRRRQETQYF. The CDR3 nucleotides read TGTGCCAGCAGCAGGCGCAGACAAGAGACCCAGTACTTC.

The chain couples TRBV20-1 to TRBJ2-4; 13 bases are a match to TRBD2. This CDR3 is built from 16 residues. The V gene's germline CDR1 is DFQATT and CDR2 SNEGSKA (reference sequence). This CDR3 reads CSALAGGSLAKNIQYF. CDR3 DNA: TGCAGCGCACTAGCGGGGGGGAGTCTAGCCAAAAACATTCAGTACTTC.

The J gene is TRBJ2-5, the V gene TRBV20-1; a weak D match, TRBD2 (5 bases). With 6 bases removed from V and 4 bases from J, the gap between germline ends came to 18 bases. Looked up from germline, CDR1 is DFQATT and CDR2 is SNEGSKA (reference sequence). The CDR3 length is 14 residues. The CDR3 loop reads CSASGGEGGETQYF. In DNA, the CDR3 is TGCAGTGCCTCCGGAGGTGAGGGTGGAGAGACCCAGTACTTC.

This clonotype has only a few counts. This sequence joins TRBV6-5 and TRBJ2-7; 7 positions agree with TRBD1. The germline V gene has CDR1 MNHEY and CDR2 SVGAGI. The CDR3 loop spans 13 amino acids. Trimming removed 2 bases from V and 7 bases from J; junction bases left unmatched: 5. For the CDR3, the DNA is TGTGCCAGCAGTTACGGACAGGAAGGGGAGCAGTACTTC. Protein: CASSYGQEGEQYF.

A few counts support this clonotype. The genes are TRBV9 and TRBJ2-3; the D gene is possibly TRBD1 (6 bases). Trimming removed 3 bases at V and 3 bases at J, with 11 bases between. CDR3 length: 14 residues. Germline assignment: CDR1 SGDLS and CDR2 YYNGEE. The CDR3 nucleotides are TGTGCCAGCAGCGCCCTTGGACAGACAGATACGCAGTATTTT. The encoded protein is CASSALGQTDTQYF.

Only one count was recorded for this clonotype. This chain connects TRBV20-1 to TRBJ2-1; 9 bases line up with TRBD2. Trimming removed 0 bases from V and 10 bases from J; junction bases left unmatched: 4. The V gene's germline CDR1 is DFQATT and CDR2 SNEGSKA (reference sequence). The CDR3 totals 13 residues. The CDR3 region has the DNA TGCAGTGCTAGAGATCTAGCGGGGTCCGAGCAGTTCTTC. Protein sequence: CSARDLAGSEQFF.